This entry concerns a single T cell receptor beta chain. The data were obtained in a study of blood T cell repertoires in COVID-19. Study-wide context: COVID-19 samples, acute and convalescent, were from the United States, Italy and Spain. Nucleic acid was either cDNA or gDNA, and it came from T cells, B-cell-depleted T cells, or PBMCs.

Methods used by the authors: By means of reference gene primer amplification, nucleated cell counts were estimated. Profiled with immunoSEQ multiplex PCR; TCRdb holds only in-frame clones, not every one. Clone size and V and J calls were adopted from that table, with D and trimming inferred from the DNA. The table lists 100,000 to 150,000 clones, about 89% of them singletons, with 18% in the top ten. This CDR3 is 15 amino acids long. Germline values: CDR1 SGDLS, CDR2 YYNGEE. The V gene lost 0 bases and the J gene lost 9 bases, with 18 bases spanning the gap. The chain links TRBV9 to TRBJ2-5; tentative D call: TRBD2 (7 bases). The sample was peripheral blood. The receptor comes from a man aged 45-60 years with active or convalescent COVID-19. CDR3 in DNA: TGTGCCAGCAGCGTAGGCGGGGGCTCGGGGGCGGCCCAGTACTTC. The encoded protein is CASSVGGGSGAAQYF.